This TCR beta chain is from a study of T cell changes during pregnancy in multiple sclerosis. TCRdb's copy holds only in-frame clones and misses some; the assay was immunoSEQ multiplex PCR. Of some 80,000 clones listed, roughly 90% are singletons. Looked up from germline, CDR1 is MNHEY and CDR2 is SMNVEV (reference sequence). The V gene lost 5 bases and the J gene lost 8 bases, with 18 bases spanning the gap. This CDR3 comprises 15 residues. The sample was peripheral blood, taken in the first trimester of pregnancy. The chain uses TRBV27 and TRBJ1-4; the D gene is possibly TRBD1 (5 bases). The sequence came from a female donor in good health, enrolled as a control in a pregnancy study. The CDR3 loop is CASSPREGAGEKLFF. The DNA for the CDR3 is TGTGCCAGCAGTCCGCGAGAAGGGGCCGGCGAAAAACTGTTTTTT. Using reference TRBV27 and TRBJ1-4 for the parts outside the CDR3, the full variable domain is EAQVTQNPRYLITVTGKKLTVTCSQNMNHEYMSWYRQDPGLGLRQIYYSMNVEVTDKGDVPEGYKVSRKEKRNFPLILESPSPNQTSLYFCASSPREGAGEKLFFGSGTQLSVL.